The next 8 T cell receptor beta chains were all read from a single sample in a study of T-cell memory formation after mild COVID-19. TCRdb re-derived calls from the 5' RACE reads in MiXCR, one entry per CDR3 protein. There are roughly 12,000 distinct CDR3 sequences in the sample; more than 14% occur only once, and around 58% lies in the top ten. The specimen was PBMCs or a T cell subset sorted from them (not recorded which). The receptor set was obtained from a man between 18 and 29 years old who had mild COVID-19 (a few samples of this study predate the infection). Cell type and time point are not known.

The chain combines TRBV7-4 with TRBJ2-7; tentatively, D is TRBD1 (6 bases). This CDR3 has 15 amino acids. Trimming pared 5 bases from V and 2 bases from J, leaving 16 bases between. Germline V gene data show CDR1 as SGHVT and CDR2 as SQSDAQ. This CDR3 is CASSISRDTPYEQYV. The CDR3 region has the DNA TGTGCCAGCAGCATATCCCGGGACACACCCTACGAGCAGTACGTC.

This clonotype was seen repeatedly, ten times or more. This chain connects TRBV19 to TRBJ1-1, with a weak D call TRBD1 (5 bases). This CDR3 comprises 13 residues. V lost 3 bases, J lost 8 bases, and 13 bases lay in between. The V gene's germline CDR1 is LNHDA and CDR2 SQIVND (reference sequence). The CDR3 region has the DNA TGTGCCAGTAGTATTAGCTCGGGGACCGAAGCTTTCTTT. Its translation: CASSISSGTEAFF.

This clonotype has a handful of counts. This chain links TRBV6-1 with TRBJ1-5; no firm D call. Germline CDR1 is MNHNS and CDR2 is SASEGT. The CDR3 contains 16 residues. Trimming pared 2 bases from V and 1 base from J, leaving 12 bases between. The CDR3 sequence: CASSEPPRPSNQPQHF. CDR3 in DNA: TGTGCCAGCAGTGAACCCCCCAGGCCCAGCAATCAGCCCCAGCATTTT.

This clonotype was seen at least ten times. In nucleotides, the CDR3 is TGTGCCACCTCCCGACTCTTGTACAATGAGCAGTTCTTC. This sequence encodes CATSRLLYNEQFF. The chain has TRBV14 and TRBJ2-1; D is undetermined. The CDR3 totals 13 residues. The germline gives CDR1 SGHDN, CDR2 FVKESK. V lost 10 bases to trimming and J lost 4 bases, with 14 bases between them.

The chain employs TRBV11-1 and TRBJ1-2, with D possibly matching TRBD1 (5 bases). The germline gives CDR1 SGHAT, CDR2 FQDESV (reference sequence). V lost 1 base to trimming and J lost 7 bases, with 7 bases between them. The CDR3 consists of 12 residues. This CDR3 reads CASSLVGAGYTF. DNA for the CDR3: TGTGCCAGCAGCTTAGTAGGGGCTGGCTACACCTTC.

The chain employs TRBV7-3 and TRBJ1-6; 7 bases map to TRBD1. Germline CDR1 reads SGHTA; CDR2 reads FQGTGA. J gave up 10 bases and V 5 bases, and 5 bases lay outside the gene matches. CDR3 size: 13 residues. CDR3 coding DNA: TGTGCCAGCAGCCCTTACAGGGGATCACCCCTCCACTTT. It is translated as CASSPYRGSPLHF.

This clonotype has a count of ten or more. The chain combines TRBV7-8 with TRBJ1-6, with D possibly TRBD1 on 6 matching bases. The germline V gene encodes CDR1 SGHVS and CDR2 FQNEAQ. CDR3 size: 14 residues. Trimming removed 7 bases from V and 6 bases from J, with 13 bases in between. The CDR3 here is CASTGRGANSPLHF. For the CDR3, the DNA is TGTGCCAGCACCGGTCGGGGGGCTAATTCACCCCTCCACTTT.

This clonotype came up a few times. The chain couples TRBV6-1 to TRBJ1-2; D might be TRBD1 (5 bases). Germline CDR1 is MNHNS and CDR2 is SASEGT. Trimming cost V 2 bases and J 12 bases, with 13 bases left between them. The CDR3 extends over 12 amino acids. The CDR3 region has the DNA TGTGCCAGCAGTGAATGGACACTGGATGACACCTTC. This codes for CASSEWTLDDTF.